Listed below are T cell receptor beta chains from one sample, sequenced in a study of T cell responses to AZD1222 COVID-19 vaccine. Produced via immunoSEQ multiplex PCR; TCRdb's table is partial and in-frame only. The sample consists of about 140,000 clones, under 95% of them appearing once. The sequences come from peripheral blood, collected 28 days after the second dose of the MenACWY control vaccine. These receptors all stem from an adult who received the MenACWY meningococcal vaccine as a control. CDR3s include the opening cysteine and the closing phenylalanine or tryptophan. A D gene is named only where the DNA matches it firmly.

cdr3_aa: CSVERGLAGKEQFF
d_call: TRBD2
v_call: TRBV29-1
j_call: TRBJ2-1

cdr3_aa: CAWIGGTNEKLFF
d_call: -
v_call: TRBV30
j_call: TRBJ1-4

cdr3_aa: CATSGGWWDQETQYF
d_call: -
v_call: TRBV24-1
j_call: TRBJ2-5

cdr3_aa: CASKGTVLYNEQFF
d_call: -
v_call: TRBV28
j_call: TRBJ2-1

cdr3_aa: CASGFDAVPLHF
d_call: -
v_call: TRBV12-5
j_call: TRBJ1-6

cdr3_aa: CASSRTGVWETQYF
d_call: -
v_call: TRBV28
j_call: TRBJ2-5

cdr3_aa: CASSPPHGEETQYF
d_call: -
v_call: TRBV18
j_call: TRBJ2-5

cdr3_aa: CASSNSRDRGRDEQYF
d_call: TRBD1
v_call: TRBV11-3
j_call: TRBJ2-7

cdr3_aa: CAITSDRSHGYTF
d_call: -
v_call: TRBV10-3
j_call: TRBJ1-2

cdr3_aa: CASSFPRAAGQPQHF
d_call: -
v_call: TRBV28
j_call: TRBJ1-5

cdr3_aa: CASSYSGPRNNSPLHF
d_call: -
v_call: TRBV6-5
j_call: TRBJ1-6

cdr3_aa: CASSSSDRPSYEQYF
d_call: -
v_call: TRBV19
j_call: TRBJ2-7

cdr3_aa: CASSPWGLAASTDTQYF
d_call: TRBD2
v_call: TRBV27
j_call: TRBJ2-3

cdr3_aa: CASSLGLWSYNEQFF
d_call: -
v_call: TRBV5-1
j_call: TRBJ2-1

cdr3_aa: CASSPPPGRDTYEQYF
d_call: -
v_call: TRBV7-9
j_call: TRBJ2-7

cdr3_aa: CASSPPTPGTYEQYF
d_call: -
v_call: TRBV28
j_call: TRBJ2-7

cdr3_aa: CASSGIAGELFF
d_call: -
v_call: TRBV12-3/TRBV12-4
j_call: TRBJ2-2

cdr3_aa: CASSSRFGEKLFF
d_call: -
v_call: TRBV12-3/TRBV12-4
j_call: TRBJ1-4

cdr3_aa: CASSAGQGAQPQHF
d_call: TRBD1
v_call: TRBV5-1
j_call: TRBJ1-5

cdr3_aa: CASSYGTSEKLFF
d_call: -
v_call: TRBV6-5
j_call: TRBJ1-4

cdr3_aa: CASSLAPTLDTQYF
d_call: -
v_call: TRBV7-2
j_call: TRBJ2-3

cdr3_aa: CASSLGGHEQFF
d_call: -
v_call: TRBV7-9
j_call: TRBJ2-1

cdr3_aa: CASKLAGSYEQYF
d_call: -
v_call: TRBV27
j_call: TRBJ2-7

cdr3_aa: CASSQEPHVPGARADTQYF
d_call: -
v_call: TRBV4-3
j_call: TRBJ2-3

cdr3_aa: CASSLDRDNQPQHF
d_call: -
v_call: TRBV5-4
j_call: TRBJ1-5

cdr3_aa: CASTNRGPGNTIYF
d_call: TRBD1
v_call: TRBV6-5
j_call: TRBJ1-3

cdr3_aa: CASSPIGGSLASPLHF
d_call: -
v_call: TRBV28
j_call: TRBJ1-6

cdr3_aa: CASSLMGGYNEQFF
d_call: -
v_call: TRBV7-2
j_call: TRBJ2-1

cdr3_aa: CASSDLFLGGGPFF
d_call: -
v_call: TRBV6-1
j_call: TRBJ1-1

cdr3_aa: CASSASGTPPDTQYF
d_call: TRBD2
v_call: TRBV25-1
j_call: TRBJ2-3

cdr3_aa: CASSPTGHFDNSPLHF
d_call: TRBD1
v_call: TRBV4-1
j_call: TRBJ1-6

cdr3_aa: CASSLVAGDFHEQYF
d_call: TRBD2
v_call: TRBV7-2
j_call: TRBJ2-7

cdr3_aa: CASSQAPDREYSPLHF
d_call: -
v_call: TRBV4-1
j_call: TRBJ1-6

cdr3_aa: CASSLVGVAGYEQYF
d_call: -
v_call: TRBV28
j_call: TRBJ2-7

cdr3_aa: CASSSPLNENEQFF
d_call: -
v_call: TRBV7-9
j_call: TRBJ2-1

cdr3_aa: CASSPPPDYNEQFF
d_call: -
v_call: TRBV5-5
j_call: TRBJ2-1

cdr3_aa: CSARLAGELFF
d_call: -
v_call: TRBV20-1
j_call: TRBJ2-2

cdr3_aa: CASSDGHGYEQYF
d_call: -
v_call: TRBV6-1
j_call: TRBJ2-7

cdr3_aa: CASSVGRNEQFF
d_call: -
v_call: TRBV19
j_call: TRBJ2-1

cdr3_aa: CASSEHRDGTSEQYF
d_call: -
v_call: TRBV19
j_call: TRBJ2-7

cdr3_aa: CSVVQGRNTEAFF
d_call: -
v_call: TRBV29-1
j_call: TRBJ1-1